These 11 T cell receptor beta chains originate from one sample sequenced in a study of identical twins. TCRdb re-analysed the 5' RACE reads in MiXCR, keeping a single row per CDR3 protein. This sample carries about 660,000 distinct CDR3 sequences, approximately 9% of them seen once, and the ten largest clones take roughly 0.9%. This same sample was also part of a study on yellow fever vaccine responses in identical twins.

What was sequenced was PBMCs. The receptors derive from a woman aged 18 to 35 in good health.

This chain joins TRBV20-1 and TRBJ2-1; no reliable D call. This CDR3 region has 14 residues. Between the trimmed V and J ends, which lost 6 bases and 0 bases, there was a span of 12 bases. CDR1 and CDR2 (germline): DFQATT, SNEGSKA (reference sequence). CDR3 in amino acids: CSATSASSYNEQFF. CDR3 DNA sequence: TGCAGTGCCACGTCGGCGAGCTCCTACAATGAGCAGTTCTTC.

The J gene is TRBJ2-7, the V gene TRBV6-1; the match to TRBD2 covers 9 bases. Germline loops: CDR1 MNHNS, CDR2 SASEGT. The ends lost 6 bases at V and 3 bases at J; junction bases unmatched: 9. The CDR3 is made up of 15 amino acids. Written as DNA, the CDR3 is TGTGCCAGCAGCCCCGGACTAGCGCCAAGCTACGAGCAGTACTTC. This sequence encodes CASSPGLAPSYEQYF.

This clonotype was recorded a few times. The J gene is TRBJ2-1, the V gene TRBV5-6; no clear D gene. From germline, CDR1 is SGHDT and CDR2 YYEEEE. V lost 0 bases and J 8 bases, leaving 6 bases between the germline ends. The CDR3 has 12 amino acids. CDR3 nucleotides: TGTGCCAGCAGCTTGGTTGCGGATGAGCAGTTCTTC. Translation gives CASSLVADEQFF. Drawing the rest from reference TRBV5-6 and TRBJ2-1, the complete variable domain is DAGVTQSPTHLIKTRGQQVTLRCSPKSGHDTVSWYQQALGQGPQFIFQYYEEEERQRGNFPDRFSGHQFPNYSSELNVNALLLGDSALYLCASSLVADEQFFGPGTRLTVL.

This clonotype was counted a few times. The V call is TRBV6-5, the J call TRBJ2-1, with 9 bases aligning to TRBD2. The germline V gene has CDR1 MNHEY and CDR2 SVGAGI. J lost 6 bases, V lost 0 bases, and 6 bases had no gene match. This CDR3 spans 16 amino acids. The CDR3 coding sequence is TGTGCCAGCAGTTACTCGTCTAGCGGGGCCCCCAATGAGCAGTTCTTC. Protein sequence: CASSYSSSGAPNEQFF.

This clonotype was recorded a few times. J is TRBJ2-7 and V is TRBV7-9, with D possibly being TRBD1 (5 bases). The CDR3 totals 17 residues. Germline V gene sequence: CDR1 SEHNR, CDR2 FQNEAQ (reference sequence). Trimming shortened V by 5 bases and J by 2 bases, and 22 bases separated the two germline ends. The CDR3 here is CASSVNPPGIPTYEQYF. The CDR3 nucleotides read TGTGCCAGCAGCGTGAACCCCCCAGGGATCCCGACCTACGAGCAGTACTTC.

This clonotype came up a few times. V and J are TRBV9 and TRBJ2-7; D may be TRBD1 or TRBD2 (5 bases each). Trimming shortened V by 0 bases and J by 2 bases, and 12 bases separated the two germline ends. The CDR3 totals 15 residues. The germline CDR1 and CDR2 sequences are SGDLS and YYNGEE. The CDR3 coding sequence is TGTGCCAGCAGCGTAGGAGGTTTGGGGGCCTACGAGCAGTACTTC. It is translated as CASSVGGLGAYEQYF. The whole variable domain, filled in from reference TRBV9 and TRBJ2-7, reads DSGVTQTPKHLITATGQRVTLRCSPRSGDLSVYWYQQSLDQGLQFLIQYYNGEERAKGNILERFSAQQFPDLHSELNLSSLELGDSALYFCASSVGGLGAYEQYFGPGTRLTVT.

The chain recombines TRBV20-1 with TRBJ2-2; perhaps D is TRBD1 or TRBD2 (5 bases each). V dropped 0 bases and J dropped 0 bases, with 14 bases sitting between them. Germline values: CDR1 DFQATT, CDR2 SNEGSKA (reference sequence). The CDR3 is 17 residues long. This CDR3 reads CSARDRSRGPNTGELFF. CDR3 bases: TGCAGTGCTAGAGATCGAAGCCGGGGCCCGAACACCGGGGAGCTGTTTTTT.

This clonotype turned up a few times. The gene calls are TRBV10-3 and TRBJ2-7; D is undetermined. Per germline, CDR1 ENHRY and CDR2 SYGVKD. The CDR3 totals 16 residues. V lost 0 bases and J lost 0, with 12 bases in between. CDR3 sequence reads: CAISESQLASSYEQYF. The CDR3 bases are TGTGCCATCAGTGAGTCTCAGCTTGCGTCCTCCTACGAGCAGTACTTC.

The chain employs TRBV24-1 and TRBJ2-3; 9 bases agree with TRBD2. The germline V gene encodes CDR1 KGHDR and CDR2 SFDVKD. V trimming: 8 bases; J trimming: 2 bases; junction bases outside the gene matches: 7. The CDR3 length is 15 residues. The CDR3 nucleotides are TGTGCCACCACAGCGGGAGGAGGATTCACAGATACGCAGTATTTT. This sequence encodes CATTAGGGFTDTQYF.

This clonotype was counted many times. The chain uses TRBV5-1 and TRBJ1-1; a weak D match, TRBD1 (5 bases). In germline, CDR1 is SGHRS, CDR2 YFSETQ. The CDR3 has 14 residues. Trimming shortened V by 0 bases and J by 4 bases, and 10 bases separated the two germline ends. The CDR3 nucleotides read TGCGCCAGCAGCTTGGATGGGGGTGGCACTGAAGCTTTCTTT. Residues: CASSLDGGGTEAFF.

This clonotype was seen many times. The gene calls are TRBV7-9 and TRBJ1-5; 8 bases are shared with TRBD1. From germline, CDR1 is SEHNR and CDR2 FQNEAQ (reference sequence). CDR3 length: 16 amino acids. Trimming at V came to 5 bases and at J to 0 bases, leaving 6 bases not matched to a gene. In DNA, the CDR3 is TGTGCCAGCAGCCGGGGGACAGGACTTAGCAATCAGCCCCAGCATTTT. Encoded protein: CASSRGTGLSNQPQHF. Looking up the rest from reference TRBV7-9 and TRBJ1-5 gives the full variable domain: DTGVSQNPRHKITKRGQNVTFRCDPISEHNRLYWYRQTLGQGPEFLTYFQNEAQLEKSRLLSDRFSAERPKGSFSTLEIQRTEQGDSAMYLCASSRGTGLSNQPQHFGDGTRLSIL.